The 25 T cell receptor beta chains in this list originate from one sample, sequenced in a study of CD8+CD57+ T cells in acquired aplastic anemia. The template used for profiling TCR beta VDJ and CDR3 was genomic DNA. A single record per CDR3 protein comes from TCRdb applying MiXCR to the reads. The data show about 190,000 distinct CDR3 sequences, with over 60% seen just once and about 43% held by the top ten. The sequenced material came from sorted CD4+, CD8+, or CD8+CD57+ T cells (not recorded which) from PBMCs. The receptors were gathered from a human donor with severe aplastic anemia or a healthy control (not recorded which).

This clonotype is a singleton in its sample. V and J are TRBV20-1 and TRBJ2-5; D assignment may be TRBD1 or TRBD2 (5 bases each). Germline loops: CDR1 DFQATT, CDR2 SNEGSKA (reference sequence). This CDR3 is 14 amino acids long. V gave up 1 base and J gave up 2 bases, with 11 bases separating them. Here the CDR3 reads CSARGGTEQETQYF. CDR3 bases: TGCAGTGCTAGAGGGGGGACGGAACAAGAGACCCAGTACTTC.

This rearrangement joins TRBV11-2 to TRBJ2-5; D not certain. V lost 5 bases, J lost 5 bases, and 21 bases lay in between. CDR1 and CDR2 from the germline V gene are SGHAT and FQNNGV. The CDR3 contains 16 residues. In nucleotides, the CDR3 is TGTGCCAGCAGCCGCCTCCGGCGCCAGCCCTGGGAGACCCAGTACTTC. Its protein is CASSRLRRQPWETQYF.

The V call is TRBV7-8, the J call TRBJ2-7; D is undetermined. The CDR3 length is 13 residues. Germline V CDR1 and CDR2: SGHVS, FQNEAQ. Trimming shortened V by 1 base and J by 4 bases, and 8 bases separated the two germline ends. DNA for the CDR3: TGTGCCAGCAGCTTAGGTGGTGAATACGAGCAGTACTTC. Translation gives CASSLGGEYEQYF.

This clonotype was observed at least ten times. The genes are TRBV5-6 and TRBJ2-7, with TRBD1 matching over 8 bases. CDR1 and CDR2 (germline): SGHDT, YYEEEE. The CDR3 contains 16 residues. The ends lost 2 bases at V and 1 base at J; junction bases unmatched: 8. The CDR3 DNA follows: TGTGCCAGCAGCTTACGGACAGGGCAAGGTTCCTACGAGCAGTACTTC. Translating it yields CASSLRTGQGSYEQYF. The full variable domain, its missing parts supplied by reference TRBV5-6 and TRBJ2-7, is DAGVTQSPTHLIKTRGQQVTLRCSPKSGHDTVSWYQQALGQGPQFIFQYYEEEERQRGNFPDRFSGHQFPNYSSELNVNALLLGDSALYLCASSLRTGQGSYEQYFGPGTRLTVT.

This clonotype was counted a few times. This chain uses TRBV15 with TRBJ2-6, with TRBD2 identical over 7 bases. The ends lost 4 bases at V and 4 bases at J; junction bases unmatched: 4. The V gene's germline CDR1 is LNHNV and CDR2 YYDKDF (reference sequence). CDR3 length: 15 residues. The CDR3 coding sequence is TGTGCCACCAGCACCGGGGGGAGAGGGGCCAACGTCCTGACTTTC. Translating gives CATSTGGRGANVLTF.

This clonotype was picked up many times. This chain uses TRBV24-1 with TRBJ1-2; no firm D call. V lost 4 bases and J 5 bases, leaving 10 bases between the germline ends. Germline V gives CDR1 KGHDR, CDR2 SFDVKD. The CDR3 contains 13 residues. CDR3 bases: TGTGCCACCAGTGAGGGAGCTACATATGGCTACACCTTC. Amino acid sequence: CATSEGATYGYTF.

In this sample, this clonotype turned up many times. The chain combines TRBV7-2 with TRBJ1-5, with 10 bases matching TRBD1. The CDR3 spans 17 residues. From germline, CDR1 is SGHTA and CDR2 FQGNSA. V dropped 1 base and J dropped 3; count of bases not matched to a gene: 6. The CDR3 here is CASSLVGQGPSNQPQHF. DNA for the CDR3: TGTGCCAGCAGCTTAGTGGGACAGGGGCCATCCAATCAGCCCCAGCATTTT.

V is TRBV20-1 and J is TRBJ2-5; TRBD2 agrees at 14 bases. V dropped 3 bases and J dropped 5; count of bases not matched to a gene: 8. From germline, CDR1 is DFQATT and CDR2 SNEGSKA (reference sequence). The CDR3 loop spans 16 amino acids. CDR3 loop: CSARGLAGEVSETQYF. The CDR3 DNA is TGCAGTGCTAGGGGACTAGCGGGAGAGGTCAGCGAGACCCAGTACTTC.

This clonotype was detected ten times or more. This rearrangement joins TRBV30 to TRBJ2-1; D perhaps matches TRBD2 (6 bases). V was trimmed by 4 bases and J by 6 bases, leaving 13 bases between them. CDR1 is GTSNPN and CDR2 is SVGIG in the germline V gene (reference sequence). The CDR3 consists of 13 residues. The CDR3 region is CAWTSLAGNEQFF. The CDR3 DNA follows: TGTGCCTGGACGTCACTAGCTGGCAATGAGCAGTTCTTC. The whole variable domain, remainder taken from reference TRBV30 and TRBJ2-1, is SQTIHQWPATLVQPVGSPLSLECTVEGTSNPNLYWYRQAAGRGLQLLFYSVGIGQISSEVPQNLSASRPQDRQFILSSKKLLLSDSGFYLCAWTSLAGNEQFFGPGTRLTVL.

Turning to this clonotype: A much larger clone differs from this one at a single base, so this may be a read error. The CDR3 carries no conserved terminal phenylalanine or tryptophan, so it likely arises from a read error. The chain couples TRBV29-1 to TRBJ2-7; perhaps TRBD2 as D (7 bases). V shed 8 bases and J shed 6 bases, with 17 bases lying between them. From germline, CDR1 is SQVTM and CDR2 ANQGSEA. The CDR3 length is 12 residues. Here the CDR3 DNA reads TGCAGCTTAGGGCGGGGGCGCAGCGAGCAGTACCTC. It translates to CSLGRGRSEQYL.

V usage is TRBV7-8 and J usage is TRBJ2-5; 9 nucleotides align to TRBD2. Germline CDR1 and CDR2: SGHVS and FQNEAQ. The junction had 16 bases not matched to a gene; V was cut back by 2 bases and J by 12 bases. The CDR3 runs to 16 residues. CDR3 protein: CASSLTKTSGGHKKYF. As DNA, the CDR3 is TGTGCCAGCAGCTTAACGAAGACCAGCGGGGGGCATAAGAAGTACTTC. The whole variable domain, remainder taken from reference TRBV7-8 and TRBJ2-5, is GAGVSQSPRYKVAKRGQDVALRCDPISGHVSLFWYQQALGQGPEFLTYFQNEAQLDKSGLPSDRFFAERPEGSVSTLKIQRTQQEDSAVYLCASSLTKTSGGHKKYFGPGTRLLVL.

V gene TRBV2 combines with J gene TRBJ2-5; TRBD2 matches at 11 bases. The germline CDR1 and CDR2 sequences are SNHLY and FYNNEI. V shed 1 base, J shed 5 bases, and the junction held 3 bases outside the gene matches. CDR3 length: 15 residues. The CDR3 region has the DNA TGTGCCAGCAGTGAAGTAGCGGGGGGGCCGGAGACCCAGTACTTC. This encodes CASSEVAGGPETQYF.

This clonotype was recorded a few times. CDR3 sequence: CASRRLAESYEQYF. The CDR3 bases are TGTGCCAGCAGAAGACTAGCTGAGAGCTACGAGCAGTACTTC. The chain combines TRBV7-8 with TRBJ2-7, with 7 positions matching TRBD2. Germline V lookup: CDR1 SGHVS, CDR2 FQNEAQ. This CDR3 region has 14 residues. Trimming at V came to 6 bases and at J to 3 bases, leaving 8 bases not matched to a gene.

The V call is TRBV7-9, the J call TRBJ2-7, with 7 bases matching TRBD2. The V segment lost 5 bases and the J segment 0 bases; nucleotides outside the gene matches: 7. The CDR3 extends over 15 amino acids. CDR1 is SEHNR and CDR2 is FQNEAQ in the germline V gene (reference sequence). CDR3 DNA: TGTGCCAGCAGCCGCAGCGGGAAGAGCTCCTACGAGCAGTACTTC. Translation: CASSRSGKSSYEQYF.

This sequence joins TRBV10-2 and TRBJ2-7; D gene uncertain. Germline lookup yields CDR1 WSHSY and CDR2 SAAADI. The CDR3 has 11 amino acids. V shed 6 bases and J shed 3 bases, with 6 bases lying between them. The CDR3 reads CASRSLYEQYF. The DNA of the CDR3 is TGCGCCAGCAGGAGCCTCTACGAGCAGTACTTC.

The CDR3 is CSVEGRGKGYGYTF. CDR3 DNA sequence: TGCAGCGTTGAAGGACGGGGGAAAGGGTATGGCTACACCTTC. The chain carries TRBV29-1 and TRBJ1-2; maybe TRBD1 (5 bases). Trimming left V 1 base short and J 5 bases short, with 14 bases between. The CDR3 is 14 amino acids. Germline V gene data show CDR1 as SQVTM and CDR2 as ANQGSEA.

A few counts support this clonotype. The V call is TRBV25-1, the J call TRBJ2-1; D remains ambiguous. This CDR3 has 12 residues. Germline V lookup: CDR1 MGHDK, CDR2 SYGVNS. Trimming stripped 8 bases from V and 5 bases from J, with 10 bases between. CDR3 region: CASRPRNNEQFF. CDR3 nucleotides: TGTGCCAGCCGCCCAAGGAACAATGAGCAGTTCTTC.

Turning to this clonotype: An end of the junction does not agree with germline; a read error may underlie this. The rearrangement uses TRBV5-6 and TRBJ1-1, with D tentatively TRBD1 (5 bases). CDR1 is SGHDT and CDR2 is YYEEEE in the germline V gene. There are 14 residues in the CDR3. The CDR3 is CASSPDSYYTEAFF. The CDR3 coding sequence is TGCGCCAGCAGTCCTGACAGCTACTACACTGAAGCTTTCTTT. Complete variable domain (other parts from reference TRBV5-6 and TRBJ1-1): DAGVTQSPTHLIKTRGQQVTLRCSPKSGHDTVSWYQQALGQGPQFIFQYYEEEERQRGNFPDRFSGHQFPNYSSELNVNALLLGDSALYLCASSPDSYYTEAFFGQGTRLTVV.

The chain is built from TRBV2 and TRBJ2-1; unclear D gene. The V end was cut by 6 bases, the J end by 8 bases, with 11 bases between. Per the germline V gene, CDR1 is SNHLY and CDR2 is FYNNEI. The CDR3 has 12 residues. The CDR3 region has the DNA TGTGCCAGCAGCGGCTCAACACATGAGCAGTTCTTC. This codes for CASSGSTHEQFF.

This clonotype appeared a single time. DNA of the CDR3: TGTGCCAGCAGCCTGCTGGGGACGGACTACAATGAGCAGTTCTTC. Translated, it gives CASSLLGTDYNEQFF. V usage is TRBV7-6 and J usage is TRBJ2-1; D assignment may be TRBD1 or TRBD2 (5 bases each). Trimming cost V 5 bases and J 3 bases, with 14 bases left between them. CDR1 is SGHVS and CDR2 is FNYEAQ in the germline V gene. The CDR3 spans 15 residues.

V usage is TRBV19 and J usage is TRBJ1-2; the match to TRBD1 covers 7 bases. This CDR3 contains 18 residues. Germline trimming cut 5 bases from V and 6 bases from J; bases unmatched to any gene: 21. Germline lookup yields CDR1 LNHDA and CDR2 SQIVND (reference sequence). The CDR3 nucleotides are TGTGCCAGTAGTCCCGCGCCCACGACAGGGAAGAGCCCCCATGGCTACACCTTC. Encoded protein: CASSPAPTTGKSPHGYTF.

This clonotype came up a few times. The rearrangement uses TRBV10-1 and TRBJ2-5; 10 bases align to TRBD2. The V segment lost 2 bases and the J segment 4 bases; nucleotides outside the gene matches: 7. Germline values: CDR1 WNHNN, CDR2 SYGVQD (reference sequence). The CDR3 runs to 16 residues. The CDR3: CASSEKAGGRGETQYF. Written as DNA, the CDR3 is TGCGCCAGCAGTGAGAAAGCGGGGGGGCGTGGAGAGACCCAGTACTTC.

The table lists this clonotype with a few counts. The chain carries TRBV3-1 and TRBJ2-6; D is uncertain. The CDR3 runs to 18 residues. Germline CDR1 is LGHDT and CDR2 is YNNKEL (reference sequence). Trimming took 0 bases from V and 4 from J, leaving 16 bases between them. The CDR3 sequence is CASSQDLFLVSGANVLTF. DNA for the CDR3: TGTGCCAGCAGCCAAGATCTCTTTTTAGTGTCCGGGGCCAACGTCCTGACTTTC.

V is TRBV29-1 and J is TRBJ2-7, with 11 bases that match TRBD2. From germline, CDR1 is SQVTM and CDR2 ANQGSEA. The trim removed 6 bases at V and 1 base at J, leaving 11 bases unmatched. This CDR3 region has 16 residues. CDR3 DNA sequence: TGCAGCGTACAGGGGACCACTAGCGGGAGTTCCTACGAGCAGTACTTC. This gives the protein CSVQGTTSGSSYEQYF.

This chain connects TRBV20-1 to TRBJ2-1, with TRBD2 matching over 10 bases. The V gene end was trimmed by 6 bases and the J gene end by 8 bases; junction bases not matched to a gene: 7. The germline CDR1 and CDR2 sequences are DFQATT and SNEGSKA (reference sequence). The CDR3 runs 13 residues. The CDR3 DNA sequence: TGCAGTGCGCCGAGCGGGAGGGGGGATGAGCAGTTCTTC. Translating it yields CSAPSGRGDEQFF.